The TCR beta chain described here comes from a study of shared clonotypes between healthy human individuals. Whole-study findings and limits: The authors sampled blood alone, and tissue repertoires likely differ. Sharing of clonotypes among donors was expected to vary with sequencing depth. The study found lower generation probabilities in non-shared clonotypes than in those shared by all four donors.

Notes on this clone: Its antigen is still unknown.

With 0 bases clipped from V and 0 bases from J, the junction kept 8 bases outside the gene matches. Germline loops: CDR1 LNHNV, CDR2 YYDKDF (reference sequence). The CDR3 runs to 17 residues. Using immunoSEQ multiplex PCR, the repertoire was profiled, and TCRdb retains in-frame clones only, with some absent. The sample contains over 850,000 clones, about 84% of which appear only once. The receptor was isolated from a man aged 18 to 29 in good health. Some clones in this sample may be carry-over from other donors' samples. The chain combines TRBV15 with TRBJ2-7, with 7 positions matching TRBD2. The sample was memory CD4+ T cells from PBMCs. Subset given: CD45RA-negative fraction. This chain's CDR3 is CATSRDLGIAGSYEQYF. DNA of the CDR3: TGTGCCACCAGCAGAGATCTGGGGATAGCGGGCTCCTACGAGCAGTACTTC.